Listed here is a single TCR beta chain. These data belong to a study of blood T cell repertoires in COVID-19. Clinical history reported by participants formed the basis on which cohorts were assigned. The protocol was immunoSEQ multiplex PCR, while the TCRdb copy is restricted to in-frame clones and leaves out a portion. This sample carries fewer than 250,000 clones, roughly 87% of them seen once, and the ten largest clones take approximately 7.2%. Germline-derived CDR1 and CDR2 are SGHRS and YFSETQ. Trimming shortened V by 5 bases and J by 4 bases, and 19 bases separated the two germline ends. The CDR3 consists of 17 residues.

The V and J genes are TRBV5-1 and TRBJ2-6; tentative D call: TRBD2 (5 bases). Sample: PBMCs or T cells enriched from blood (not recorded which). This receptor was taken from a man aged 30 to 39 in a cohort exposed to, infected with or recovered from COVID-19 (not recorded which). The CDR3 loop reads CASRPSLSPNGANVLTF. As DNA, the CDR3 is TGCGCCAGCAGACCTAGCCTGTCGCCGAACGGGGCCAACGTCCTGACTTTC.